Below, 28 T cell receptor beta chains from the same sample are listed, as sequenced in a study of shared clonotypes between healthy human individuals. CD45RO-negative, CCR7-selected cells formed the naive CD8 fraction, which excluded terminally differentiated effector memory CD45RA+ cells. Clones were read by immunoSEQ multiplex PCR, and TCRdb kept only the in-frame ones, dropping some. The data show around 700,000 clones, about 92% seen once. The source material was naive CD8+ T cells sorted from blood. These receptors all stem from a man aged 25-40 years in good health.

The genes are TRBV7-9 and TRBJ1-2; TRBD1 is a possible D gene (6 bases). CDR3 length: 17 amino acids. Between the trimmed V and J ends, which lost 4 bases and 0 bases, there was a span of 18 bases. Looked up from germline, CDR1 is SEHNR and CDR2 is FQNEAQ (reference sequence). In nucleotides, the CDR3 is TGTGCCAGCAGCTCCCCCCAACAGGACAGTCCTAACTATGGCTACACCTTC. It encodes CASSSPQQDSPNYGYTF. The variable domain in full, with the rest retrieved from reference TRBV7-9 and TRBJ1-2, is DTGVSQNPRHKITKRGQNVTFRCDPISEHNRLYWYRQTLGQGPEFLTYFQNEAQLEKSRLLSDRFSAERPKGSFSTLEIQRTEQGDSAMYLCASSSPQQDSPNYGYTFGSGTRLTVV.

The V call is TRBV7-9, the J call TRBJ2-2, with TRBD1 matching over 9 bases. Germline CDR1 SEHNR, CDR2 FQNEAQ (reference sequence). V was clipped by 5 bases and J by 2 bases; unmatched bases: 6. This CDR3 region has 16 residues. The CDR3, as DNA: TGTGCCAGCAGCAGAACAGGGGGCTCTAACACCGGGGAGCTGTTTTTT. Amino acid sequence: CASSRTGGSNTGELFF.

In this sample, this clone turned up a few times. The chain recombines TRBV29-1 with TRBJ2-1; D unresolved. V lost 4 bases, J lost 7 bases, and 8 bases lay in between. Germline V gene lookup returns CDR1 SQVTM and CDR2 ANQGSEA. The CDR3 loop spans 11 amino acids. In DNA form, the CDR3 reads TGCAGCGTTGGGTCTTCAAATGAGCAGTTCTTC. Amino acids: CSVGSSNEQFF.

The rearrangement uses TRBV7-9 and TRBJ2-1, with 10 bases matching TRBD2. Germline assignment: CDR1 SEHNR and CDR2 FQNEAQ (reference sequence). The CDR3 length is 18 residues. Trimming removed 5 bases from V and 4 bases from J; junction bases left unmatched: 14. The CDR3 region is CASSQRTSGTRIYNEQFF. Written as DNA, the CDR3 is TGTGCCAGCAGCCAGAGGACTAGCGGAACGAGAATATACAATGAGCAGTTCTTC.

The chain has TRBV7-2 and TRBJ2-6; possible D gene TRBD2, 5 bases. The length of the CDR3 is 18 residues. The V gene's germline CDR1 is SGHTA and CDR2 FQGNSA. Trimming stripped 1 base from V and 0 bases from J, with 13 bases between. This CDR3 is CASSLGVGVNSGANVLTF. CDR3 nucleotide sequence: TGTGCCAGCAGCTTAGGGGTGGGAGTAAACTCTGGGGCCAACGTCCTGACTTTC.

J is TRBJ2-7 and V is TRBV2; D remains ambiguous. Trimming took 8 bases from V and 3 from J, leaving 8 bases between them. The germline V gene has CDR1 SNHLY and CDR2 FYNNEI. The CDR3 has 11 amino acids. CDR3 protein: CASEDGYEQYF. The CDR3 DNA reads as TGTGCCAGCGAGGATGGCTACGAGCAGTACTTC.

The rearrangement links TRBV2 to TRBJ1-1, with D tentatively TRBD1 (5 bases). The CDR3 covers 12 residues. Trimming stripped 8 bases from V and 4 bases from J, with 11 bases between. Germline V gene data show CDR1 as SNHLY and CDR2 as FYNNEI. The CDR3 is CASRLGATEAFF. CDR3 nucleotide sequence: TGTGCCAGCCGCCTAGGGGCCACTGAAGCTTTCTTT.

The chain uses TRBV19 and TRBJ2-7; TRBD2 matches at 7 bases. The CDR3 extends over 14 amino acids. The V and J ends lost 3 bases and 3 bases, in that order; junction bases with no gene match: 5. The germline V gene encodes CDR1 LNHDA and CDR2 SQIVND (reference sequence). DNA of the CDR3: TGTGCCAGTAGTATCCGACTAGCAGTCTACGAGCAGTACTTC. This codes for CASSIRLAVYEQYF.

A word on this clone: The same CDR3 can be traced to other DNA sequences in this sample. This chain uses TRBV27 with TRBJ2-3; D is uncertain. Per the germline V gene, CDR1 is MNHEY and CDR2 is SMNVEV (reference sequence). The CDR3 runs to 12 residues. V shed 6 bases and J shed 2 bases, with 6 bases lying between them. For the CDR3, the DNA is TGTGCCAGCAGCGACCTCACAGATACGCAGTATTTT. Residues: CASSDLTDTQYF.

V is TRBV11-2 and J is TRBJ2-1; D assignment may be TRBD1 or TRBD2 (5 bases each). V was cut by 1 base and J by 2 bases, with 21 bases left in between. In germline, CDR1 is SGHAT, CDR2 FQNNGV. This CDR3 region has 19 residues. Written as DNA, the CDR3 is TGTGCCAGCAGCTTAGTGCGGTTTAGCGAGGGGAAGACCTACAATGAGCAGTTCTTC. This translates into CASSLVRFSEGKTYNEQFF.

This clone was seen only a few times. CDR3 sequence reads: CASSLGKAEQYF. The CDR3 region has the DNA TGTGCCAGCAGCTTGGGTAAGGCTGAGCAGTACTTC. The chain employs TRBV7-9 and TRBJ2-7, with D hard to call. The CDR3 is 12 amino acids. CDR1 SEHNR and CDR2 FQNEAQ come from the germline V gene (reference sequence). V lost 3 bases to trimming and J lost 7 bases, with 10 bases between them. The whole variable domain, remainder taken from reference TRBV7-9 and TRBJ2-7, is DTGVSQNPRHKITKRGQNVTFRCDPISEHNRLYWYRQTLGQGPEFLTYFQNEAQLEKSRLLSDRFSAERPKGSFSTLEIQRTEQGDSAMYLCASSLGKAEQYFGPGTRLTVT.

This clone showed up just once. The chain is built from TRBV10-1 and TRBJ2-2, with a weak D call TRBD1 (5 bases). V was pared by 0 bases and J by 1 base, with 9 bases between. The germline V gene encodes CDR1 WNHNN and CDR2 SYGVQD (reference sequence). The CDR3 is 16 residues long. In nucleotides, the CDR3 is TGCGCCAGCAGTGAGTCGGGGCAAATGAACACCGGGGAGCTGTTTTTT. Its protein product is CASSESGQMNTGELFF.

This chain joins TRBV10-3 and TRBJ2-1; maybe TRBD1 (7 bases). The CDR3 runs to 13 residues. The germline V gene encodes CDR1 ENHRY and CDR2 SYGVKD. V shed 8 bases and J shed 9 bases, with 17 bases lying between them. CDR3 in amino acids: CAIGIYRGGEQFF. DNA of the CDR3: TGTGCCATCGGGATATACAGGGGAGGTGAGCAGTTCTTC.

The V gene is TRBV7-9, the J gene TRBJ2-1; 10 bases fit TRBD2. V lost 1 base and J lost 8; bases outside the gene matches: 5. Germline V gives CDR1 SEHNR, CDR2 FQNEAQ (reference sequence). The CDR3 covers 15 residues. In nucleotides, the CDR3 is TGTGCCAGCAGCTTAGGCAGCGGGAGGGGGGATGAGCAGTTCTTC. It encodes CASSLGSGRGDEQFF.

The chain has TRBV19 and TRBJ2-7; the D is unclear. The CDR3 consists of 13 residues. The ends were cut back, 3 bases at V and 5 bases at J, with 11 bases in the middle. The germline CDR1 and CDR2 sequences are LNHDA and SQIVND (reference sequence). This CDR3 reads CASSIPEEDEQYF. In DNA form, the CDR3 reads TGTGCCAGTAGTATTCCAGAAGAGGACGAGCAGTACTTC. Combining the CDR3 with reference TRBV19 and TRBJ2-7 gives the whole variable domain DGGITQSPKYLFRKEGQNVTLSCEQNLNHDAMYWYRQDPGQGLRLIYYSQIVNDFQKGDIAEGYSVSREKKESFPLTVTSAQKNPTAFYLCASSIPEEDEQYFGPGTRLTVT.

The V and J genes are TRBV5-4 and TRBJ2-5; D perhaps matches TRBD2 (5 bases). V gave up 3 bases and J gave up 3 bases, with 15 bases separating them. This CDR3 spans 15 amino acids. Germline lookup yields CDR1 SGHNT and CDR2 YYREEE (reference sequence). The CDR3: CASSSSDGGEETQYF. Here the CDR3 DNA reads TGTGCCAGCAGCTCTTCGGACGGAGGAGAAGAGACCCAGTACTTC.

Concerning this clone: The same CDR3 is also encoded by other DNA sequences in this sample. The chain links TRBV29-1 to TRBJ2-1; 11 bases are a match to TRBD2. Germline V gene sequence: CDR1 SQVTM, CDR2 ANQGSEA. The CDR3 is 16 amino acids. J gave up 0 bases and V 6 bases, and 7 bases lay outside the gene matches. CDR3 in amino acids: CSVSGTSGSSYNEQFF. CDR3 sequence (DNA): TGCAGCGTCTCCGGGACTAGCGGATCCTCCTACAATGAGCAGTTCTTC.

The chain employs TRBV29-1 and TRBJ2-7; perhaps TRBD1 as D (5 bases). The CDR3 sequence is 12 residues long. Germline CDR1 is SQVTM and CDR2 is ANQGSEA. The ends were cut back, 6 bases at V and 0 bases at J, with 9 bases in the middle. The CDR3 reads CSVRTISYEQYF. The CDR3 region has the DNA TGCAGCGTCCGGACAATCTCCTACGAGCAGTACTTC.

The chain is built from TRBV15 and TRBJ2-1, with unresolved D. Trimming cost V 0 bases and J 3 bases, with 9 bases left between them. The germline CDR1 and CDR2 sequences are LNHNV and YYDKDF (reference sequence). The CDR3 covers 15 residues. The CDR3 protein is CATSRDQMVYNEQFF. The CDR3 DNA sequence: TGTGCCACCAGCAGAGATCAGATGGTCTACAATGAGCAGTTCTTC.

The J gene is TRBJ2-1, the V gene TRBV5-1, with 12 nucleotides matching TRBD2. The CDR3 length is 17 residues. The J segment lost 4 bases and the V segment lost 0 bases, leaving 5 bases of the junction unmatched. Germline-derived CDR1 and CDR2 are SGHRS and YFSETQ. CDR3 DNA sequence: TGCGCCAGCAGCTTGGGGGGACTAGCGGGCCTTTACAATGAGCAGTTCTTC. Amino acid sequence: CASSLGGLAGLYNEQFF.

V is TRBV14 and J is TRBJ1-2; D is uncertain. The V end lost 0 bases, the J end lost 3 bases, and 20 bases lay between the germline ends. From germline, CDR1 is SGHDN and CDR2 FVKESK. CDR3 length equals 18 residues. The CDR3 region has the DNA TGTGCCAGCAGCCAAGAAGTTGAGACGGGATATATGGACTATGGCTACACCTTC. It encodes CASSQEVETGYMDYGYTF.

CDR3: CASSITHNEQFF. In DNA form, the CDR3 reads TGTGCCAGTAGTATAACCCACAATGAGCAGTTCTTC. The chain uses TRBV19 and TRBJ2-1; D remains ambiguous. Germline assignment: CDR1 LNHDA and CDR2 SQIVND (reference sequence). Trimming stripped 2 bases from V and 5 bases from J, with 4 bases between. CDR3 length: 12 amino acids.

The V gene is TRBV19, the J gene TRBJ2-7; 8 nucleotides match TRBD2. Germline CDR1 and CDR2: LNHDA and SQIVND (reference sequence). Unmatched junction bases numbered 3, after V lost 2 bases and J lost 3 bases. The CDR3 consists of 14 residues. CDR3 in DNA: TGTGCCAGTAGTATAACCGGGACTAGCTACGAGCAGTACTTC. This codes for CASSITGTSYEQYF. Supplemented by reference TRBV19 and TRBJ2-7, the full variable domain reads DGGITQSPKYLFRKEGQNVTLSCEQNLNHDAMYWYRQDPGQGLRLIYYSQIVNDFQKGDIAEGYSVSREKKESFPLTVTSAQKNPTAFYLCASSITGTSYEQYFGPGTRLTVT.

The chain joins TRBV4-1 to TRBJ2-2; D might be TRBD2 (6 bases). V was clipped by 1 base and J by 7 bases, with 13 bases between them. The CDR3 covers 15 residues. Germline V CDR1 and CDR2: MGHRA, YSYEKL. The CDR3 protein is CASSQGPGTLGELFF. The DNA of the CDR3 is TGCGCCAGCAGCCAAGGCCCCGGGACTCTCGGGGAGCTGTTTTTT.

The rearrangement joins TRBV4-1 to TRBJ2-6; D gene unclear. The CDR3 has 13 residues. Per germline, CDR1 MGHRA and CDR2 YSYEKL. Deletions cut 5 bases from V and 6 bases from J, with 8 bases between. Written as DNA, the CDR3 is TGCGCCAGCAGCGAAAGGTCGGCCAACGTCCTGACTTTC. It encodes CASSERSANVLTF.

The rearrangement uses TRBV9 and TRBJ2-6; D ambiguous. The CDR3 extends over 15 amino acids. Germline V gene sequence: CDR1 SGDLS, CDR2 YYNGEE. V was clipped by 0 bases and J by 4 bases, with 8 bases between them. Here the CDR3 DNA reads TGTGCCAGCAGCGTAGAGCCTTCGGGGGCCAACGTCCTGACTTTC. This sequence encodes CASSVEPSGANVLTF.

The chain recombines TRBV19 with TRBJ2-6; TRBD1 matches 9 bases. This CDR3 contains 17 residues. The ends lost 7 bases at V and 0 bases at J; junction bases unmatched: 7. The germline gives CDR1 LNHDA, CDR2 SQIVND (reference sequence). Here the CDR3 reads CASKTTGGTSGANVLTF. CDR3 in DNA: TGTGCCAGTAAAACAACAGGGGGCACCTCTGGGGCCAACGTCCTGACTTTC.

CDR3 coding DNA: TGTGCCAGCTCCCCCCCGGACATTCCCTACGAGCAGTACTTC. Translation: CASSPPDIPYEQYF. The chain couples TRBV18 to TRBJ2-7; the D gene is possibly TRBD1 (5 bases). CDR1 is KGHSH, CDR2 LQKENI, per germline. This CDR3 is 14 amino acids long. Trimming left V 6 bases short and J 2 bases short, with 14 bases between.